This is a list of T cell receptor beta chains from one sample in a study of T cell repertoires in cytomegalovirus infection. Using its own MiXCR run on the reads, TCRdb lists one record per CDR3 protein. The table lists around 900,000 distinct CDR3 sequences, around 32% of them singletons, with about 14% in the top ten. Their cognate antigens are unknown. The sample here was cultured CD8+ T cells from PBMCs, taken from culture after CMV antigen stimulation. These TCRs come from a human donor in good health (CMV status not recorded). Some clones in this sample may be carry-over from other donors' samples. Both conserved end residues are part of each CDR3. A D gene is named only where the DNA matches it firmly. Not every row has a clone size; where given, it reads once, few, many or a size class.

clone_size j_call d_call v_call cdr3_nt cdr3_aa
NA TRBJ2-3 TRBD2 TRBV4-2 TGTGCCAGCAGCCAAAGTGGAGCGGGGGGGCCACCAGATACGCAGTATTTT CASSQSGAGGPPDTQYF
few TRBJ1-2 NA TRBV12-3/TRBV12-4 TGTGCCAGCAGGGGACCGGACTATGGCTACACCTTC CASRGPDYGYTF
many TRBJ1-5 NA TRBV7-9 TGTGCCAGCAGCTCGACTGTGGGCAATCAGCCCCAGCATTTT CASSSTVGNQPQHF
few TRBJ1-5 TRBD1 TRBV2 TGTGCCAGCACCCAAGGACAGGGAAGTGATCAGCCCCAGCATTTT CASTQGQGSDQPQHF
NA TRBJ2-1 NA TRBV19 TGTGCCAGTAGTAAGACTCGGGCCCTAAATGAGCAGTTCTTC CASSKTRALNEQFF
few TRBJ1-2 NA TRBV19 TGTGCCAGTAGTCCCCGAGGACGCACCGACTATGGCTACACCTTC CASSPRGRTDYGYTF
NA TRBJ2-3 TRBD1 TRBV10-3 TGTGCCATCAGGAGCGGACAGGGCTTGGGCACAGATACGCAGTATTTT CAIRSGQGLGTDTQYF
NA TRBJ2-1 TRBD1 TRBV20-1 TGCAGTGCTAGGGTAGACAGGGAGAGGAGACGCAATGAGCAGTTCTTC CSARVDRERRRNEQFF
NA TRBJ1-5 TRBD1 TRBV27 TGTGCCAGCAGTCGGGGACAGGATAATCAGCCCCAGCATTTT CASSRGQDNQPQHF
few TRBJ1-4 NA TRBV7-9 TGTGCCAGCAGCTTTGACAGTAATGAAAAACTGTTTTTT CASSFDSNEKLFF
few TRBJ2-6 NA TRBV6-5 TGTGCCAGCAGTTACGCCATAGGGCGGTCTGGGGCCAACGTCCTGACTTTC CASSYAIGRSGANVLTF
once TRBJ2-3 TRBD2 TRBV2 TGTGCCAGCAGGGGACTAGCGGGGGGACGACTTAGCACAGATACGCAGTATTTT CASRGLAGGRLSTDTQYF
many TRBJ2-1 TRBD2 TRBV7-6 TGTGCCAGCAGCTTAGCCCAGCGGGGGGGTTACAATGAGCAGTTCTTC CASSLAQRGGYNEQFF
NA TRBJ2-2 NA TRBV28 TGTGCCAGCAGTAGGACGACAGACCTCTTCACCGGGGAGCTGTTTTTT CASSRTTDLFTGELFF